This TCR beta chain was documented in a study of blood T cells in healthy people across ages. For the second PCR, which ran for about 6 to 12 cycles, a sample-barcoded 5' primer and a J-beta primer mix were used. MiXCR, run by TCRdb on the 5' RACE reads, gives a single entry per CDR3 protein. The sample yields approximately 780,000 distinct CDR3 sequences, 25% to 30% seen once. CDR3 size: 14 residues. CDR1 SQVTM and CDR2 ANQGSEA come from the germline V gene. V gave up 4 bases and J gave up 0 bases, with 13 bases separating them. It was approximately 9 milliliters of peripheral blood that were drawn from each donor. Isolation recovered at least 6.5 million PBMCs from every sample. This sample also belongs to another study, concerning T cells of mothers and their children. Per that paper: Barcodes and 2-4 random nucleotides were added by M1S in the second PCR. Across the analysis, no persistent microchimeric T cell clones were detected.

The chain couples TRBV29-1 to TRBJ2-7; no definite D call. The sequence derives from a boy aged 10-17 years in good health. Sequencing used blood. Here the CDR3 reads CSVASSMSSYEQYF. The CDR3 DNA sequence: TGCAGCGTTGCATCAAGTATGAGCTCCTACGAGCAGTACTTC.